The rows below give T cell receptor beta chains drawn from one sample of a study of blood T cell repertoires in COVID-19. The assay was immunoSEQ multiplex PCR, and TCRdb's table has in-frame clones only and misses some. The table lists around 120,000 clones, about 79% of them singletons. The sample comprised peripheral blood. These receptors all stem from a man between 65 and 85 years old with acute or convalescent COVID-19. Each CDR3 is given with its conserved first and last residue. The D gene is left open where the match is weak. Rows give clone size only sometimes, using once, few, many, or a class for an expanded clone.

>TRBD1|TRBJ1-5|few|TRBV2
CASSMGQGQGQPQHF
TGTGCCAGCAGTATGGGACAGGGGCAGGGTCAGCCCCAGCATTTT
>NA|TRBJ1-5|NA|TRBV12-3/TRBV12-4
CASSGGQQPQHF
TGTGCCAGCAGCGGGGGTCAGCAGCCCCAGCATTTT
>NA|TRBJ1-3|NA|TRBV2
CASSEGGTSGNTIYF
TGTGCCAGCAGTGAAGGCGGGACCTCTGGAAACACCATATATTTT
>NA|TRBJ1-5|NA|TRBV6-2/TRBV6-3
CASSYAGGSNQPQHF
TGTGCCAGCAGTTACGCGGGGGGTAGCAATCAGCCCCAGCATTTT
>TRBD1|TRBJ1-2|NA|TRBV4-1
CASSRGTGENPFYGYTF
TGCGCCAGCAGCCGAGGGACAGGGGAGAATCCATTCTATGGCTACACCTTC
>NA|TRBJ2-7|NA|TRBV7-9
CASSFSGLTYEQYF
TGTGCCAGCAGCTTTTCGGGTCTCACCTACGAGCAGTACTTC
>TRBD1|TRBJ1-1|few|TRBV6-5
CATEDRLNTEAFF
TGTGCCACCGAGGACAGGCTCAACACTGAAGCTTTCTTT
>NA|TRBJ1-1|NA|TRBV6-4
CASSDPGTPRRNTEAFF
TGTGCCAGCAGTGACCCAGGGACACCCCGAAGGAACACTGAAGCTTTCTTT
>TRBD2|TRBJ2-1|few|TRBV24-1
CATGLAGESSYNEQFF
TGTGCCACCGGACTAGCGGGGGAAAGCTCCTACAATGAGCAGTTCTTC
>TRBD1|TRBJ1-3|NA|TRBV11-3
CASSLLGKTTGAGNTIYF
TGTGCCAGCAGCTTACTTGGGAAGACGACAGGGGCAGGAAACACCATATATTTT